This TCR beta chain was observed in a study of control samples from healthy donors and cancer patients. The assay was immunoSEQ multiplex PCR, and TCRdb's table has in-frame clones only and misses some. The table lists about 89,000 clones, approximately 81% of them singletons. Trimming removed 5 bases from V and 4 bases from J, with 14 bases in between. The CDR3 consists of 14 residues. The germline V gene encodes CDR1 SGHTA and CDR2 FQGTGA. The TCR originated in a woman in her 40s in good health. Source material: blood. The genes are TRBV7-3 and TRBJ1-1, with D perhaps matching TRBD1 (6 bases). The DNA for the CDR3 is TGTGCCAGCAGCACTAGGGGGGGATCCACTGAAGCTTTCTTT. It yields the protein CASSTRGGSTEAFF. Filled out from reference TRBV7-3 and TRBJ1-1, the complete variable domain reads GAGVSQTPSNKVTEKGKYVELRCDPISGHTALYWYRQSLGQGPEFLIYFQGTGAADDSGLPNDRFFAVRPEGSVSTLKIQRTERGDSAVYLCASSTRGGSTEAFFGQGTRLTVV.